Below, 5 T cell receptor beta chains from the same sample are listed, as sequenced in a study of cytomegalovirus exposure and HLA in healthy donors. Profiling relied on immunoSEQ multiplex PCR, and the TCRdb table lists in-frame clones only, not all of them. The sample holds around 300,000 clones, nearly 90% seen once. Sequenced material: PBMCs. The origin of the receptors is a man younger than 45 in good health and CMV-seronegative.

The CDR3 DNA reads TGCGCCAGCAGGAGGGCGCGGGGGCCCACAGATACGCAGTATTTT. As protein: CASRRARGPTDTQYF. The gene calls are TRBV4-3 and TRBJ2-3; possible D gene TRBD2, 7 bases. This CDR3 has 15 amino acids. V shed 6 bases and J shed 2 bases, with 15 bases lying between them. Germline assignment: CDR1 LGHNA and CDR2 YSLEER.

The V call is TRBV11-2, the J call TRBJ2-1, with TRBD1 matching 9 bases. The CDR3 has 19 residues. V lost 5 bases to trimming and J lost 5 bases; unmatched junction nucleotides: 19. Germline V gene sequence: CDR1 SGHAT, CDR2 FQNNGV. CDR3 sequence (DNA): TGTGCCAGCAGCCTTTATGAGGTACAGGGGGCATGGGTCGACAATGAGCAGTTCTTC. This sequence encodes CASSLYEVQGAWVDNEQFF.

The genes are TRBV19 and TRBJ1-6, with D perhaps TRBD1 (5 bases). The CDR3 extends over 11 amino acids. Germline CDR1 and CDR2: LNHDA and SQIVND (reference sequence). V lost 7 bases, J lost 9 bases, and 7 bases lay in between. The CDR3 loop is CASIGGSPLHF. The CDR3 region has the DNA TGTGCCAGTATCGGGGGTTCACCCCTCCACTTT.

The genes are TRBV2 and TRBJ1-5; 8 bases map to TRBD1. Germline values: CDR1 SNHLY, CDR2 FYNNEI. V shed 1 base, J shed 1 base, and the junction held 3 bases outside the gene matches. This CDR3 has 16 residues. The CDR3 protein is CASSEVTGGSNQPQHF. The CDR3 coding sequence is TGTGCCAGCAGTGAAGTTACAGGGGGGAGCAATCAGCCCCAGCATTTT.

The chain employs TRBV2 and TRBJ2-5, with a weak D call TRBD2 (6 bases). Trimming took 4 bases from V and 0 from J, leaving 12 bases between them. Germline V gives CDR1 SNHLY, CDR2 FYNNEI. This CDR3 spans 15 amino acids. The CDR3 bases are TGTGCCAGCAGTGGGCTAGCGAGCCACCAAGAGACCCAGTACTTC. Its translation: CASSGLASHQETQYF.